This T cell receptor (beta chain) was observed in a study of blood T cell repertoires in COVID-19. Germline V lookup: CDR1 SGHTA, CDR2 FQGNSA. Between the trimmed V and J ends, which lost 2 bases and 6 bases, there was a span of 9 bases. There are 13 residues in the CDR3. In the study's own analysis: It was from reference gene primer amplification that nucleated cell counts were estimated. The data were produced by immunoSEQ multiplex PCR, yet TCRdb's version contains in-frame clones alone and is incomplete. V and J calls and clone size follow that table, whereas D and trimming were derived from the DNA. The sample includes about 66,000 clones, around 82% of them seen just once.

The rearrangement uses TRBV7-2 and TRBJ2-3; D is perhaps TRBD1 (5 bases). Material: peripheral blood. This sequence was found in a man aged 55 to 69 with acute or convalescent COVID-19. Written as DNA, the CDR3 is TGTGCCAGCAGCTTACCGACAGAGGATACGCAGTATTTT. Translated, it gives CASSLPTEDTQYF. Looking up the rest from reference TRBV7-2 and TRBJ2-3 gives the full variable domain: GAGVSQSPSNKVTEKGKDVELRCDPISGHTALYWYRQSLGQGLEFLIYFQGNSAPDKSGLPSDRFSAERTGGSVSTLTIQRTQQEDSAVYLCASSLPTEDTQYFGPGTRLTVL.